This is a list of T cell receptor beta chains from one sample in a study of breast tumors, draining lymph nodes, adjacent tissues. TCRdb processed the multiplex PCR reads anew with MiXCR; each CDR3 protein has one entry. Among around 230,000 distinct CDR3 sequences, roughly 30% were seen once, and the ten largest hold roughly 1.5%. The specimen sequenced was axillary lymph node tissue. These receptors were taken from a female donor with breast cancer. Some clones in this sample may be carry-over from other donors' samples. The CDR3 runs from the conserved cysteine through the conserved F or W. Each record gives: clone size, J gene, V gene, D gene, CDR3 protein, CDR3 DNA. A D gene is named only where the DNA matches it firmly. Expanded clones get a size class; other rows say once, few or many, or leave the size out.

clone size: many; J gene: TRBJ1-6; V gene: TRBV7-2; D gene: TRBD1; CDR3 protein: CASSRLTGTGSSPLHF; CDR3 DNA: TGTGCCAGCAGTCGCCTGACCGGGACAGGGAGTTCACCCCTCCACTTT
clone size: many; J gene: TRBJ1-6; V gene: TRBV30; D gene: .; CDR3 protein: CAWSMGDNSPLHF; CDR3 DNA: TGTGCCTGGAGTATGGGAGATAATTCACCCCTCCACTTT
clone size: .; J gene: TRBJ1-1; V gene: TRBV19; D gene: TRBD1; CDR3 protein: CASYDRVWPFF; CDR3 DNA: TGTGCCAGCTACGACAGGGTCTGGCCTTTCTTT
clone size: many; J gene: TRBJ2-1; V gene: TRBV2; D gene: TRBD1; CDR3 protein: CASNRGRLNSYEQFF; CDR3 DNA: TGTGCCAGCAACAGGGGTCGTCTTAACTCTTATGAGCAGTTCTTC
clone size: many; J gene: TRBJ1-5; V gene: TRBV11-2; D gene: .; CDR3 protein: CASSSDRSDNQPQHF; CDR3 DNA: TGTGCCAGCAGCTCCGACCGTTCCGACAATCAGCCCCAGCATTTT
clone size: many; J gene: TRBJ2-3; V gene: TRBV3-1; D gene: .; CDR3 protein: CASSQLPVGSTDTQYF; CDR3 DNA: TGTGCCAGCAGCCAACTGCCCGTGGGAAGCACAGATACGCAGTATTTT
clone size: many; J gene: TRBJ1-6; V gene: TRBV12-3/TRBV12-4; D gene: TRBD1; CDR3 protein: CASSSGTGGSYNSPLHF; CDR3 DNA: TGTGCCAGCAGTTCCGGAACAGGGGGTTCCTATAATTCACCCCTCCACTTT
clone size: .; J gene: TRBJ2-7; V gene: TRBV9; D gene: .; CDR3 protein: CAKKEGGRRDEQYF; CDR3 DNA: TGTGCCAAGAAAGAGGGGGGCAGGCGCGACGAGCAGTACTTC
clone size: many; J gene: TRBJ2-7; V gene: TRBV29-1; D gene: .; CDR3 protein: CSVKSSYEQYF; CDR3 DNA: TGCAGCGTAAAAAGCTCCTACGAGCAGTACTTC
clone size: many; J gene: TRBJ2-1; V gene: TRBV7-2; D gene: TRBD2; CDR3 protein: CASSHSGASGRGLEQFF; CDR3 DNA: TGTGCCAGCAGCCACTCGGGGGCTAGCGGGAGGGGGCTTGAGCAGTTCTTC
clone size: many; J gene: TRBJ2-1; V gene: TRBV7-9; D gene: .; CDR3 protein: CASSPFRGTGHNEQFF; CDR3 DNA: TGTGCCAGCAGCCCTTTTAGAGGGACCGGCCACAATGAGCAGTTCTTC
clone size: many; J gene: TRBJ2-5; V gene: TRBV5-1; D gene: .; CDR3 protein: CASRGALQETQYF; CDR3 DNA: TGCGCCAGCAGGGGGGCCCTCCAAGAGACCCAGTACTTC
clone size: many; J gene: TRBJ2-7; V gene: TRBV12-5; D gene: .; CDR3 protein: CASGYLYEQYF; CDR3 DNA: TGTGCTAGTGGTTATCTCTACGAGCAGTACTTC
clone size: few; J gene: TRBJ1-1; V gene: TRBV5-1; D gene: .; CDR3 protein: CASSLYSHPGAFF; CDR3 DNA: TGCGCCAGCAGCTTGTACTCTCACCCGGGAGCTTTCTTT
clone size: many; J gene: TRBJ2-7; V gene: TRBV6-2/TRBV6-3; D gene: TRBD2; CDR3 protein: CASTTWTSGSYEQYF; CDR3 DNA: TGTGCCAGCACCACTTGGACTAGCGGGAGCTACGAGCAGTACTTC
clone size: many; J gene: TRBJ2-7; V gene: TRBV27; D gene: .; CDR3 protein: CASSTNRDRSYEQYF; CDR3 DNA: TGTGCCAGCAGTACAAACAGGGACCGATCCTACGAGCAGTACTTC
clone size: .; J gene: TRBJ1-3; V gene: TRBV29-1; D gene: .; CDR3 protein: CSAGADRFRGYGYTIYF; CDR3 DNA: TGCAGCGCCGGCGCGGACCGCTTTCGGGGCTATGGCTACACCATATATTTT
clone size: many; J gene: TRBJ2-1; V gene: TRBV5-1; D gene: TRBD2; CDR3 protein: CASSLVSGRAWGEQFF; CDR3 DNA: TGCGCCAGCAGCTTGGTTAGCGGGAGGGCCTGGGGTGAGCAGTTCTTC
clone size: .; J gene: TRBJ2-5; V gene: TRBV24-1; D gene: TRBD1; CDR3 protein: CATSDPTGINTGVRETQYF; CDR3 DNA: TGTGCCACCAGTGACCCGACAGGGATTAACACCGGGGTTAGAGAGACCCAGTACTTC
clone size: many; J gene: TRBJ1-2; V gene: TRBV6-2/TRBV6-3; D gene: .; CDR3 protein: CASSHSRRTPNYGYTF; CDR3 DNA: TGTGCCAGCAGTCACTCGAGACGTACCCCTAACTATGGCTACACCTTC
clone size: many; J gene: TRBJ1-2; V gene: TRBV30; D gene: .; CDR3 protein: CAWSEGDYYGYTF; CDR3 DNA: TGTGCCTGGAGTGAAGGGGACTACTATGGCTACACCTTC
clone size: many; J gene: TRBJ2-1; V gene: TRBV11-2; D gene: TRBD2; CDR3 protein: CASSSPWSGGNEQFF; CDR3 DNA: TGTGCCAGCAGCTCGCCTTGGAGCGGGGGAAATGAGCAGTTCTTC
clone size: many; J gene: TRBJ1-3; V gene: TRBV19; D gene: .; CDR3 protein: CASSIGRQGNTIYF; CDR3 DNA: TGTGCCAGTAGTATAGGTCGACAGGGAAACACCATATATTTT
clone size: many; J gene: TRBJ1-2; V gene: TRBV19; D gene: .; CDR3 protein: CASSLQGTPYGYTF; CDR3 DNA: TGTGCCAGTAGCCTCCAGGGGACCCCCTATGGCTACACCTTC
clone size: .; J gene: TRBJ1-1; V gene: TRBV7-9; D gene: .; CDR3 protein: CASSFGVGSQTEAFF; CDR3 DNA: TGTGCCAGCAGCTTCGGAGTCGGAAGTCAAACTGAAGCTTTCTTT
clone size: many; J gene: TRBJ2-6; V gene: TRBV5-4; D gene: .; CDR3 protein: CASSIPQGAGANVLTF; CDR3 DNA: TGTGCCAGCAGCATCCCACAGGGCGCTGGGGCCAACGTCCTGACTTTC
clone size: many; J gene: TRBJ2-1; V gene: TRBV4-1; D gene: TRBD2; CDR3 protein: CASSQDRPSGRNEQFF; CDR3 DNA: TGCGCCAGCAGCCAAGATAGGCCTAGCGGGAGGAATGAGCAGTTCTTC
clone size: many; J gene: TRBJ1-2; V gene: TRBV27; D gene: .; CDR3 protein: CASRDFYGYTF; CDR3 DNA: TGTGCCAGCAGAGACTTCTATGGCTACACCTTC
clone size: many; J gene: TRBJ2-3; V gene: TRBV7-9; D gene: .; CDR3 protein: CASSHGTGSTDTQYF; CDR3 DNA: TGTGCCAGCAGCCACGGGACTGGTAGCACAGATACGCAGTATTTT
clone size: many; J gene: TRBJ1-6; V gene: TRBV6-1; D gene: TRBD1; CDR3 protein: CASSLVGQGNSPLHF; CDR3 DNA: TGTGCCAGCAGCTTGGTTGGACAGGGGAATTCACCCCTCCACTTT
clone size: many; J gene: TRBJ2-7; V gene: TRBV20-1; D gene: .; CDR3 protein: CSASLVSYEQYF; CDR3 DNA: TGCAGTGCTAGTTTAGTCTCCTACGAGCAGTACTTC
clone size: many; J gene: TRBJ2-3; V gene: TRBV15; D gene: .; CDR3 protein: CATSRDARGDTQYF; CDR3 DNA: TGTGCCACCAGCAGAGATGCTCGGGGAGATACGCAGTATTTT
clone size: many; J gene: TRBJ2-7; V gene: TRBV2; D gene: .; CDR3 protein: CASRERLEQYF; CDR3 DNA: TGTGCCAGCCGAGAGCGCTTAGAGCAGTACTTC
clone size: many; J gene: TRBJ1-2; V gene: TRBV29-1; D gene: .; CDR3 protein: CSVGAGSYGYTF; CDR3 DNA: TGCAGCGTTGGCGCAGGGAGCTATGGCTACACCTTC
clone size: .; J gene: TRBJ1-1; V gene: TRBV20-1; D gene: .; CDR3 protein: CSAREGFGEAFF; CDR3 DNA: TGCAGTGCTAGAGAGGGTTTCGGTGAAGCTTTCTTT
clone size: many; J gene: TRBJ2-1; V gene: TRBV6-6; D gene: .; CDR3 protein: CASSHSDSNEQFF; CDR3 DNA: TGTGCCAGCAGTCACTCCGACAGTAATGAGCAGTTCTTC
clone size: many; J gene: TRBJ2-5; V gene: TRBV10-3; D gene: .; CDR3 protein: CAISESGEGETQYF; CDR3 DNA: TGTGCCATCAGTGAGTCAGGGGAAGGAGAGACCCAGTACTTC
clone size: few; J gene: TRBJ2-1; V gene: TRBV28; D gene: .; CDR3 protein: CASSPNSYVNEQFF; CDR3 DNA: TGTGCCAGCAGTCCCAACTCGTACGTCAATGAGCAGTTCTTC
clone size: .; J gene: TRBJ2-1; V gene: TRBV2; D gene: .; CDR3 protein: CASSEPLTGYNEQFF; CDR3 DNA: TGTGCCAGCAGTGAACCCTTGACAGGTTACAATGAGCAGTTCTTC
clone size: many; J gene: TRBJ2-7; V gene: TRBV19; D gene: TRBD2; CDR3 protein: CASSMTSGIFRQYF; CDR3 DNA: TGTGCCAGTAGTATGACTAGCGGGATTTTTCGGCAGTACTTC
clone size: many; J gene: TRBJ1-2; V gene: TRBV6-5; D gene: .; CDR3 protein: CASSHSPRQVRGYTF; CDR3 DNA: TGTGCCAGCAGTCACTCGCCGCGCCAGGTTCGGGGCTACACCTTC
clone size: many; J gene: TRBJ2-1; V gene: TRBV5-1; D gene: TRBD2; CDR3 protein: CASSPGGASSYNEQFF; CDR3 DNA: TGCGCCAGCAGCCCCGGGGGGGCCAGCTCCTACAATGAGCAGTTCTTC
clone size: many; J gene: TRBJ2-3; V gene: TRBV7-2; D gene: .; CDR3 protein: CASSDFYSTDTQYF; CDR3 DNA: TGTGCCAGCAGCGACTTCTATAGCACAGATACGCAGTATTTT
clone size: many; J gene: TRBJ2-7; V gene: TRBV5-1; D gene: TRBD2; CDR3 protein: CASSLAWRKQVAGYSYEQYF; CDR3 DNA: TGCGCCAGCAGCTTGGCCTGGAGGAAGCAGGTAGCGGGATATTCCTACGAGCAGTACTTC
clone size: .; J gene: TRBJ2-3; V gene: TRBV20-1; D gene: .; CDR3 protein: CSARGGSTDTQYF; CDR3 DNA: TGCAGTGCTAGAGGGGGCAGCACAGATACGCAGTATTTT
clone size: few; J gene: TRBJ2-1; V gene: TRBV27; D gene: .; CDR3 protein: CASSPELYSSYNEQFF; CDR3 DNA: TGTGCCAGCAGTCCCGAACTTTATAGCTCCTACAATGAGCAGTTCTTC
clone size: .; J gene: TRBJ1-2; V gene: TRBV7-2; D gene: .; CDR3 protein: CASSLGGGQSEGYTF; CDR3 DNA: TGTGCCAGCAGCTTGGGGGGGGGGCAGTCCGAGGGCTACACCTTC
clone size: .; J gene: TRBJ1-2; V gene: TRBV7-2; D gene: .; CDR3 protein: CASSPGLRDSGNTF; CDR3 DNA: TGTGCCAGCAGCCCGGGACTGAGGGACTCTGGAAACACCTTC
clone size: few; J gene: TRBJ1-1; V gene: TRBV7-8; D gene: TRBD1; CDR3 protein: CASSLLSGTGNTEAFF; CDR3 DNA: TGTGCCAGCAGCTTACTATCCGGGACAGGGAACACTGAAGCTTTCTTT
clone size: .; J gene: TRBJ1-1; V gene: TRBV5-1; D gene: .; CDR3 protein: CASSVAGPNTEAFF; CDR3 DNA: TGCGCCAGCAGCGTGGCAGGACCGAACACTGAAGCTTTCTTT
clone size: many; J gene: TRBJ2-5; V gene: TRBV9; D gene: .; CDR3 protein: CASSVVGGGGQETQYF; CDR3 DNA: TGTGCCAGCAGCGTAGTAGGGGGGGGGGGACAAGAGACCCAGTACTTC
clone size: .; J gene: TRBJ1-6; V gene: TRBV12-3/TRBV12-4; D gene: .; CDR3 protein: CASSPGGEENSPLHF; CDR3 DNA: TGTGCCAGCAGCCCCGGGGGCGAGGAGAATTCACCCCTCCACTTT